Listed here are 12 T cell receptor beta chains from one sample, sequenced in a study of cytomegalovirus exposure and HLA in healthy donors. This PCR relied on a set of 60 Vbeta primers and 13 Jbeta primers. Measured with immunoSEQ multiplex PCR; TCRdb has only the in-frame clones, and not every one. The sample holds a few hundred thousand clones; under 80% are singletons and the top ten take 0.2% to 0.25%. Material for sequencing was PBMCs. The receptor source for this set is a girl aged 2 to 9 in good health and CMV-seronegative.

J is TRBJ1-6 and V is TRBV6-5; the match to TRBD1 covers 11 bases. Germline loops: CDR1 MNHEY, CDR2 SVGAGI. The V gene end was trimmed by 7 bases and the J gene end by 7 bases; junction bases not matched to a gene: 3. The CDR3 runs 14 residues. The chain's CDR3 is CASTGTGGNSPLHF. The CDR3 DNA is TGTGCCAGCACCGGGACAGGGGGGAATTCACCCCTCCACTTT.

This chain joins TRBV5-1 and TRBJ2-2; possibly TRBD2 for D (7 bases). This CDR3 region has 14 residues. Germline V gene sequence: CDR1 SGHRS, CDR2 YFSETQ. Trimming left V 6 bases short and J 6 bases short, with 15 bases between. As DNA, the CDR3 is TGCGCCAGCACCCGGGGGGCTGATGCCGGGGAGCTGTTTTTT. It yields the protein CASTRGADAGELFF.

This rearrangement joins TRBV5-1 to TRBJ2-1; D not certain. V was shortened by 0 bases and J by 6 bases, with 13 bases between the two germline ends. The CDR3 is made up of 15 amino acids. CDR1 is SGHRS and CDR2 is YFSETQ in the germline V gene. CDR3 sequence reads: CASSLALGSTNEQFF. As DNA, the CDR3 is TGCGCCAGCAGCTTGGCGCTGGGCTCCACCAATGAGCAGTTCTTC.

J is TRBJ1-2 and V is TRBV7-6; 9 nucleotides line up with TRBD1. In germline, CDR1 is SGHVS, CDR2 FNYEAQ. Trimming at V came to 5 bases and at J to 7 bases, leaving 20 bases not matched to a gene. CDR3 size: 18 residues. CDR3 coding DNA: TGTGCCAGCAGCCCACACATGCCGGGACAGGGAGATTGGTCTGGCTACACCTTC. Amino acids: CASSPHMPGQGDWSGYTF.

On this clone itself: The identical CDR3 is also encoded by other nucleotide sequences in the sample. V and J are TRBV14 and TRBJ1-2; D may be TRBD1 (5 bases). V lost 3 bases and J 5 bases, leaving 7 bases between the germline ends. The V gene's germline CDR1 is SGHDN and CDR2 FVKESK. There are 12 residues in the CDR3. The CDR3 loop reads CASSQGGYGYTF. The CDR3 bases are TGTGCCAGCAGCCAGGGGGGGTATGGCTACACCTTC.

The chain recombines TRBV19 with TRBJ1-2; no clear D gene. Per the germline V gene, CDR1 is LNHDA and CDR2 is SQIVND (reference sequence). V was clipped by 6 bases and J by 6 bases, with 11 bases between them. This CDR3 contains 12 residues. The CDR3 bases are TGTGCCAGTAGCCCGGAGCGGGATGGCTACACCTTC. This sequence encodes CASSPERDGYTF.

J is TRBJ2-1 and V is TRBV19; 9 bases map to TRBD1. This CDR3 is built from 23 residues. Germline trimming cut 10 bases from V and 5 bases from J; bases unmatched to any gene: 36. CDR1 LNHDA and CDR2 SQIVND come from the germline V gene (reference sequence). This chain's CDR3 is CATQDPGQGIVRHSTGSHNEQFF. CDR3 DNA sequence: TGTGCCACCCAGGACCCGGGACAGGGTATAGTCCGACACTCCACTGGCTCACACAATGAGCAGTTCTTC.

This clone was detected only a few times. The chain joins TRBV11-2 to TRBJ1-2; the D is unclear. Germline V CDR1 and CDR2: SGHAT, FQNNGV. This CDR3 has 18 residues. V was clipped by 4 bases and J by 2 bases, with 23 bases between them. For the CDR3, the DNA is TGTGCCAGCAGCTCAATACGAAACGCAGGCCGTCTCAACTATGGCTACACCTTC. Encoded protein: CASSSIRNAGRLNYGYTF. The full variable domain, its missing parts supplied by reference TRBV11-2 and TRBJ1-2, is EAGVAQSPRYKIIEKRQSVAFWCNPISGHATLYWYQQILGQGPKLLIQFQNNGVVDDSQLPKDRFSAERLKGVDSTLKIQPAKLEDSAVYLCASSSIRNAGRLNYGYTFGSGTRLTVV.

In its sample, this clone was seen a few times. This chain connects TRBV6-4 to TRBJ1-2; D remains unclear. This CDR3 contains 11 residues. Trimming stripped 2 bases from V and 5 bases from J, with 3 bases between. Germline V gene data show CDR1 as MRHNA and CDR2 as SNTAGT. CDR3 residues: CASSDQYGYTF. Here the CDR3 DNA reads TGTGCCAGCAGTGACCAGTATGGCTACACCTTC.

In its sample, this clone was seen once. The gene calls are TRBV6-5 and TRBJ2-5; 7 bases line up with TRBD1. There are 15 residues in the CDR3. Germline V gene lookup returns CDR1 MNHEY and CDR2 SVGAGI. The V gene end was trimmed by 7 bases and the J gene end by 2 bases; junction bases not matched to a gene: 10. CDR3 sequence: CASNPGTVPQETQYF. The DNA of the CDR3 is TGTGCCAGCAACCCCGGGACAGTCCCTCAAGAGACCCAGTACTTC.

The chain recombines TRBV18 with TRBJ1-2, with unresolved D. The germline gives CDR1 KGHSH, CDR2 LQKENI. The CDR3 consists of 13 residues. V was pared by 2 bases and J by 6 bases, with 10 bases between. Here the CDR3 reads CASSPTGVDGYTF. The CDR3 DNA reads TGTGCCAGCTCACCAACGGGTGTGGATGGCTACACCTTC.

The V gene is TRBV5-1, the J gene TRBJ2-4; D possibly corresponds to TRBD1 (5 bases). The germline V and J ends were trimmed by 5 bases and 2 bases, with 8 bases remaining between them. The germline gives CDR1 SGHRS, CDR2 YFSETQ. The CDR3 has 13 amino acids. The CDR3 DNA is TGCGCCAGCAGTCCAGGGCCCAAAAACATTCAGTACTTC. The encoded protein is CASSPGPKNIQYF. The full variable domain, in which reference TRBV5-1 and TRBJ2-4 provide the parts outside the CDR3, is KAGVTQTPRYLIKTRGQQVTLSCSPISGHRSVSWYQQTPGQGLQFLFEYFSETQRNKGNFPGRFSGRQFSNSRSEMNVSTLELGDSALYLCASSPGPKNIQYFGAGTRLSVL.